This T cell receptor (beta chain) came from a study of OX40 agonist ivuxolimab in advanced cancers. Broadly, across the study: Ivuxolimab was a fully human IgG2 agonistic monoclonal antibody targeting the costimulatory receptor OX40 (CD134). Intravenous ivuxolimab was administered to patients every 2 weeks at six dose levels: 0.01, 0.1, 0.3, 1.5, 3 and 10 mg/kg. Of the roughly 51 patients in dose escalation, about 20 had hepatocellular carcinoma, some 15 had melanoma, 9 had renal cell carcinoma and 9 had head and neck cancer. A male proportion of approximately 83% and a mean age of approximately 60 years, ranging from about 20 to 85, were recorded for the dose-escalation cohort. Prior anti-PD-1, anti-PD-L1 or anti-CTLA-4 therapy was permitted, and about 40% of dose-escalation patients had received checkpoint inhibitors. Partial responses were achieved by three dose-escalation patients, of whom one had hepatocellular carcinoma and two had cutaneous melanoma. The point of sequencing TCRbeta in the periphery was to test whether ivuxolimab changed TCR sequence diversity and drove clonal T-cell expansion. The paper covers the monotherapy dose-escalation part of the phase I ivuxolimab trial, which included N ≈ 54 patients.

Genomic DNA was isolated from the sorted cells so that the TCRbeta CDR3 region could be sequenced. The immunoSEQ Assay was used to sequence the TCRbeta CDR3 regions. The source is immuneACCESS, and TCRdb retained only in-frame sequences with V and J called. Part of the clones is not carried over; for the studies checked, unresolved V genes explain less than half of this, and the remainder is unexplained. The sample table shows fewer than 85,000 clones, and about 85% are seen once. About 0.49% of the sample rests with the top ten. Summary of the overall study and its limitations: Low levels of normalized T-cell clonal expansion were also shown by some nonresponding patients. The antigen specificity of the peripheral T cells that underwent clonal expansion was not determined. At doses from 0.1 to 3.0 mg/kg, clonal expansion was seen in both CD4+ and CD8+ blood T cells between baseline and week 6. Partial responders in the 0.1-3.0 mg/kg groups had among the lowest normalized peripheral clonal expansion, especially among CD8+ T cells. On average, CD8+ T cells showed more expanded clones than CD4+ T cells after ivuxolimab.

V drops 6 bases and J drops 1 base, leaving 12 bases in between. The CDR3 spans 15 residues, from the cysteine through the phenylalanine. The CDR3 DNA has 45 bases and is translated from base 1. According to the germline V gene, CDR1 reads SGHTA and CDR2 reads FQGTGA. Patients with autoimmune disease history or receiving systemic immunosuppression were excluded from the trial. Peripheral blood for TCR sequencing was drawn from every dose cohort at baseline, at cycle 4 day 1 and at cycle 7 day 1. The samples were drawn from a first-in-human, open-label, multicenter phase I dose-escalation trial of ivuxolimab. The trial enrolled adults with locally advanced or metastatic head and neck squamous cell, hepatocellular, melanoma or renal cell carcinoma. Before TCR sequencing, CD4+ and CD8+ T cells were separately sorted from peripheral blood. With respect to this clone: Which antigen it targets is not known. The input lacks base qualities; no much larger clone sits a single base away.

Here the sequenced sample was CD4+ or CD8+ T cells sorted from blood, taken in a trial of the OX40 agonist ivuxolimab. The sequence came from an adult with an advanced solid tumor such as melanoma, head and neck, liver or kidney cancer. Recombination linked TRBV7-3 to TRBJ2-2, with the D assignment possibly TRBD1 or TRBD2, given 5 matching bases for each. The DNA is as follows: TGTGCCAGCAGTCCGGGACCCCTGAACACCGGGGAGCTGTTTTTT. The encoded protein is CASSPGPLNTGELFF. The reference TRBV7-3 and TRBJ2-2 proteins fill in what lies around the CDR3, so the full variable domain reads GAGVSQTPSNKVTEKGKYVELRCDPISGHTALYWYRQSLGQGPEFLIYFQGTGAADDSGLPNDRFFAVRPEGSVSTLKIQRTERGDSAVYLCASSPGPLNTGELFFGEGSRLTVL.